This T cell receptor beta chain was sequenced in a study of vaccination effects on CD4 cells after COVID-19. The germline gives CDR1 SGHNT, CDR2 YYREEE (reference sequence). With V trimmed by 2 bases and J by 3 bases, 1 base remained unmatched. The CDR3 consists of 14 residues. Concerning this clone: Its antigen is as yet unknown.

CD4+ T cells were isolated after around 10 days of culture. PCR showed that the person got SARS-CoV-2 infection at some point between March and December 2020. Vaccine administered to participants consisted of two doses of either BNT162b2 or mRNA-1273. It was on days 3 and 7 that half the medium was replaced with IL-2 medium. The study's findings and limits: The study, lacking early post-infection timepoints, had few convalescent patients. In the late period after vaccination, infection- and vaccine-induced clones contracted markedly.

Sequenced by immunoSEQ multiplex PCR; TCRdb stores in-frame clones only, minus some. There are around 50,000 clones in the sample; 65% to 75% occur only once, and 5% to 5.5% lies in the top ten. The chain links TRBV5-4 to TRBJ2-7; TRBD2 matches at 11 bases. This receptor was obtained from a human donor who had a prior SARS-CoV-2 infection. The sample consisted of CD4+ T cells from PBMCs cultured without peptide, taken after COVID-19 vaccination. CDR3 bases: TGTGCCAGCAGCTTTACTAGCGGGAGCTACGAGCAGTACTTC. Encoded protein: CASSFTSGSYEQYF.